This section outlines one T cell receptor beta chain sequence together with its context. Its target is not known. The record originates from a study of monozygotic twins with inflammatory bowel disease. Added by template switching were UMIs that each held a 6-nucleotide sample barcode. TCRdb re-called the 5' RACE reads and catalogs CDR3 proteins one per entry, DNA excluded. Its clone listing holds about 440,000 distinct CDR3 sequences. In germline, CDR1 is SQVTM, CDR2 ANQGSEA. The CDR3 covers 17 residues. Study results and caveats: For IBD patients, clonotypes shared with others were fewer than for healthy twins, especially with disease activity.

The clonotype originates from a human donor with ulcerative colitis or Crohn's disease, or a healthy co-twin of an affected twin (not recorded which). The sequenced sample consisted of blood. The chain recombines TRBV29-1 with TRBJ1-1; TCRdb lists TRBD1, though no DNA is available to test this call. The CDR3 region is CSAMATTGQGINTEAFF. The whole variable domain, remainder taken from reference TRBV29-1 and TRBJ1-1, is SAVISQKPSRDICQRGTSLTIQCQVDSQVTMMFWYRQQPGQSLTLIATANQGSEATYESGFVIDKFPISRPNLTFSTLTVSNMSPEDSSIYLCSAMATTGQGINTEAFFGQGTRLTVV.